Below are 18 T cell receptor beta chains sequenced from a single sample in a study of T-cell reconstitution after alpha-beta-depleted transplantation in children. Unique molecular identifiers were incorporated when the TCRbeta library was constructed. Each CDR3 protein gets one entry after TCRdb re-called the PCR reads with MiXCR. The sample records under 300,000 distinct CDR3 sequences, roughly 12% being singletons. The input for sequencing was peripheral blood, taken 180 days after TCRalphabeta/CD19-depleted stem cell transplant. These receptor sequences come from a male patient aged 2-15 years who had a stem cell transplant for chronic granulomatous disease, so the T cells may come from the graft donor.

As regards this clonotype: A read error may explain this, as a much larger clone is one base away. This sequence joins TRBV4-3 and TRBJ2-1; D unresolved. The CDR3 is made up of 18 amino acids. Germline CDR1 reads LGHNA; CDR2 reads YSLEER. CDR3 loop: CASRQDVSTLITYNEQFF. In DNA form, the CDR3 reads TGCGCCAGCCGCCAAGATGTGTCGACCTTAATTACCTACAATGAGCAGTTCTTC.

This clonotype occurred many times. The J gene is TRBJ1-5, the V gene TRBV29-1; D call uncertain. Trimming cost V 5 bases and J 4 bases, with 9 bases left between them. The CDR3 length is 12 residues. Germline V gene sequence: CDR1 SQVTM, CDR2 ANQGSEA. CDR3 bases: TGCAGCGTTATCCTGGGTAATCAGCCCCAGCATTTT. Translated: CSVILGNQPQHF.

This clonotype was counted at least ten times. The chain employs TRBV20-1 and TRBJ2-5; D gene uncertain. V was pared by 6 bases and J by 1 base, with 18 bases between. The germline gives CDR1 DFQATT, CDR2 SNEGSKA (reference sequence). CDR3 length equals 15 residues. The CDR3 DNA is TGCAGTGCCAATAGCTACAGTCTATCCCAAGAGACCCAGTACTTC. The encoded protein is CSANSYSLSQETQYF.

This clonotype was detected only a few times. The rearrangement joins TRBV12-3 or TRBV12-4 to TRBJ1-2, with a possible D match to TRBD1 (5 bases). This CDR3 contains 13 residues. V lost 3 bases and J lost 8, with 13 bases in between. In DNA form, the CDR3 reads TGTGCCAGCAGTTTTAAAGTTGGGGACGGCTACACCTTC. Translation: CASSFKVGDGYTF.

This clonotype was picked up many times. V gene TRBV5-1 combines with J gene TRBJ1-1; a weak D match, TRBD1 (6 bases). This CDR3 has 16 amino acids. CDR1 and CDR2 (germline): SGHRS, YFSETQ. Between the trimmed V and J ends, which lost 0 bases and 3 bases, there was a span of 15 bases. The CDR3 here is CASSLGAGAGDTEAFF. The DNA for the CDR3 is TGCGCCAGCAGCTTGGGGGCAGGGGCGGGAGACACTGAAGCTTTCTTT.

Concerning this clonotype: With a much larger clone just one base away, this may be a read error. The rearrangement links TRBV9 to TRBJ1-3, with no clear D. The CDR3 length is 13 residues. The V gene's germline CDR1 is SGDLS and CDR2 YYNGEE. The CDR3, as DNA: TGTGCCAGCAGCGCGATGGGAGGAAACACCATATCTTTT. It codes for CASSAMGGNTISF.

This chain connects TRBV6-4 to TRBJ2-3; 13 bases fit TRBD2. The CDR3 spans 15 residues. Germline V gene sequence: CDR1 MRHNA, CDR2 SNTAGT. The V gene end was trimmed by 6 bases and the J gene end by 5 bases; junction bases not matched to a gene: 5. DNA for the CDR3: TGTGCCAGCAGCGCACTAGCGGGAGGGGGAGATACGCAGTATTTT. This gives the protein CASSALAGGGDTQYF.

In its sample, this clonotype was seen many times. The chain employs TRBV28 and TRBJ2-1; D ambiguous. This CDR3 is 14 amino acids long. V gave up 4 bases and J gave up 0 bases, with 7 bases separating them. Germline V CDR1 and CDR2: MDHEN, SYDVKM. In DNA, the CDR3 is TGTGCCAGCAGTTCCCCGCGCTCCTACAATGAGCAGTTCTTC. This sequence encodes CASSSPRSYNEQFF.

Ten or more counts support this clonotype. The CDR3 spells CASSQDSVGGQETQYF. The CDR3 nucleotides are TGCGCCAGCAGCCAAGACTCGGTGGGGGGCCAAGAGACCCAGTACTTC. The J gene is TRBJ2-5, the V gene TRBV4-3; D is possibly TRBD2 (6 bases). Germline V CDR1 and CDR2: LGHNA, YSLEER. The V end lost 0 bases, the J end lost 1 base, and 12 bases lay between the germline ends. This CDR3 has 16 residues.

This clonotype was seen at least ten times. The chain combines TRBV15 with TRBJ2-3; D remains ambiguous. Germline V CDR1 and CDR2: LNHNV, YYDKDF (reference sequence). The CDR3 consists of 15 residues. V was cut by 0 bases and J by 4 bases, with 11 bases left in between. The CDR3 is CATSRDWALADTQYF. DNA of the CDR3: TGTGCCACCAGCAGAGATTGGGCGCTAGCAGATACGCAGTATTTT.

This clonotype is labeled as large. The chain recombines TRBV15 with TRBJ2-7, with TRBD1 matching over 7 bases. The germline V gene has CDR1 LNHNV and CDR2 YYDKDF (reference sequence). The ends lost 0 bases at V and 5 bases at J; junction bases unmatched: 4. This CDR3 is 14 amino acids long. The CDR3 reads CATSRETGFHEQYF. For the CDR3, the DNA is TGTGCCACCAGCAGAGAGACAGGGTTCCACGAGCAGTACTTC.

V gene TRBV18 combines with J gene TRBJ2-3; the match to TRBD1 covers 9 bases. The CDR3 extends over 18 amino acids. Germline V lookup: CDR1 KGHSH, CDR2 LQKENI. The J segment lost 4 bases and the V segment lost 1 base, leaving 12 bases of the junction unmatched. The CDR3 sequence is CASSPLNTGTGIPDTQYF. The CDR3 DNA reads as TGTGCCAGCTCACCACTTAATACCGGGACAGGGATACCAGATACGCAGTATTTT.

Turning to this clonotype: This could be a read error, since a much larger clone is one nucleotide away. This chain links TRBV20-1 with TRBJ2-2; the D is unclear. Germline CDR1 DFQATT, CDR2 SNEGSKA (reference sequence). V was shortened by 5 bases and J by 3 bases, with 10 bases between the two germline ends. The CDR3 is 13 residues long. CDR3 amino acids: CSAAPPHTGELFF. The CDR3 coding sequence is TGCAGTGCTGCTCCCCCTCACACCGGGGAGCTGTTTTTT.

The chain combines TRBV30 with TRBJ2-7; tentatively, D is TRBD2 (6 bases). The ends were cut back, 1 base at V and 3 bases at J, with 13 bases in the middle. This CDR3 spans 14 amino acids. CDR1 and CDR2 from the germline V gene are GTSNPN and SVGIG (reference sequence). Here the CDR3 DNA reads TGTGCCTGGAGTGCAGGAGGGATGAGCTACGAGCAGTACTTC. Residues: CAWSAGGMSYEQYF.

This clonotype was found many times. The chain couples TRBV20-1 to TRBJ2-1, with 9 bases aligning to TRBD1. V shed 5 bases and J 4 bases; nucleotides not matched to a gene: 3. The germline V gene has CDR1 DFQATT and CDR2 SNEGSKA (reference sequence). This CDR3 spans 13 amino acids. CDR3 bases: TGCAGTGCTGAGGGACAGGGATACAATGAGCAGTTCTTC. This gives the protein CSAEGQGYNEQFF.

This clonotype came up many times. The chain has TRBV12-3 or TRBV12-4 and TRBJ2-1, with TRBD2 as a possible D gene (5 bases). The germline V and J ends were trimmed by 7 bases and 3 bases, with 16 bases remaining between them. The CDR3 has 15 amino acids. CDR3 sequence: CASNPRGSNYNEQFF. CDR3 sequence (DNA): TGTGCCAGCAATCCCCGAGGGTCCAACTACAATGAGCAGTTCTTC.

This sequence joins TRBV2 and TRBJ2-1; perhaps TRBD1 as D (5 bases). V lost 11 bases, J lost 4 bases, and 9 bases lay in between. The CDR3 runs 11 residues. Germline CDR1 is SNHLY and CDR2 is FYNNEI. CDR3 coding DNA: TGTGCCGTACCAGGGTACAATGAGCAGTTCTTC. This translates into CAVPGYNEQFF.

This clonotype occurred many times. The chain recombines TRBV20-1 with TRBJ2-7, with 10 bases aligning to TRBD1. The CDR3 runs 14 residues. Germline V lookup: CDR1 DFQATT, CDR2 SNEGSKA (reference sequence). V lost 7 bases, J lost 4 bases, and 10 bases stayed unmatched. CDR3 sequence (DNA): TGCAGTGTCTACCGGGACAGGGGAATTTACGAGCAGTACTTC. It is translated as CSVYRDRGIYEQYF.